These 22 T cell receptor beta chains came from one sample sequenced in a study of cytomegalovirus exposure and HLA in healthy donors. PCR used 60 Vbeta primers and 13 Jbeta primers. Using immunoSEQ multiplex PCR, the repertoire was profiled, and TCRdb retains in-frame clones only, with some absent. The sample includes about 180,000 clones, about three quarters of them seen just once. Sequencing was carried out using PBMCs. These receptors came from a woman aged 60 to 75 in good health and CMV-seropositive.

This chain links TRBV7-2 with TRBJ2-7, with unresolved D. Germline V CDR1 and CDR2: SGHTA, FQGNSA. This CDR3 is built from 12 residues. Trimming cost V 4 bases and J 4 bases, with 8 bases left between them. The CDR3 DNA sequence: TGTGCCAGCAGCTCTGGCCCGTACGAGCAGTACTTC. Translating it yields CASSSGPYEQYF.

The V and J genes are TRBV11-2 and TRBJ1-6; 11 nucleotides match TRBD1. V was clipped by 1 base and J by 10 bases; unmatched bases: 3. The CDR3 runs 15 residues. CDR1 and CDR2 (germline): SGHAT, FQNNGV. CDR3 in amino acids: CASSLGGQGASPLHF. CDR3 DNA: TGTGCCAGCAGCTTAGGTGGACAGGGGGCCTCACCCCTCCACTTT.

The chain couples TRBV11-3 to TRBJ2-2; 7 bases are a match to TRBD2. The ends lost 7 bases at V and 4 bases at J; junction bases unmatched: 3. CDR1 SGHNT and CDR2 YENEEA come from the germline V gene. The CDR3 is 13 residues long. The CDR3 region has the DNA TGTGCCAGCAAAAGCGGGGCCACCGGGGAGCTGTTTTTT. Translation: CASKSGATGELFF.

The count of this clone is one. The chain has TRBV2 and TRBJ1-4, with 9 bases fitting TRBD1. V shed 11 bases, J shed 5 bases, and the junction held 6 bases outside the gene matches. The CDR3 runs to 13 residues. Per germline, CDR1 SNHLY and CDR2 FYNNEI. The DNA of the CDR3 is TGTGCCGCACAGGGGGCTACGAATGAAAAACTGTTTTTT. Its protein product is CAAQGATNEKLFF.

The chain carries TRBV5-5 and TRBJ1-6; the D is unclear. The CDR3 spans 16 residues. Trimming cost V 5 bases and J 0 bases, with 12 bases left between them. Per germline, CDR1 SGHKS and CDR2 YYEKEE (reference sequence). CDR3 DNA sequence: TGTGCCAGCAGTATCATGAGGAGCTCCTATAATTCACCCCTCCACTTT. Residues: CASSIMRSSYNSPLHF.

This clone was observed a single time. This chain connects TRBV30 to TRBJ1-1; 11 bases line up with TRBD1. The CDR3 totals 13 residues. In germline, CDR1 is GTSNPN, CDR2 SVGIG (reference sequence). The junction had 6 bases not matched to a gene; V was cut back by 8 bases and J by 4 bases. The CDR3 is CAGWTGGITEAFF. Written as DNA, the CDR3 is TGTGCCGGTTGGACAGGGGGCATCACTGAAGCTTTCTTT.

The count of this clone is one. The chain carries TRBV21-1 and TRBJ2-1; the table's TRBD1 call for D was not verified on the DNA. TRBV21-1 is a pseudogene. This CDR3 comprises 15 residues. CDR3: CADLTHRDRGNEQFF. CDR3 sequence (DNA): TGTGCCGATCTTACCCACCGGGACAGGGGGAATGAGCAGTTCTTC.

This clone was seen a handful of times. V is TRBV5-4 and J is TRBJ1-5; 7 nucleotides line up with TRBD1. The CDR3 has 14 amino acids. In germline, CDR1 is SGHNT, CDR2 YYREEE (reference sequence). V was clipped by 4 bases and J by 1 base; unmatched bases: 2. CDR3 sequence (DNA): TGTGCCAGCAGCCCGGACAGGAGCAATCAGCCCCAGCATTTT. The encoded protein is CASSPDRSNQPQHF. Based on the CDR3 plus reference TRBV5-4 and TRBJ1-5, the full variable domain is ETGVTQSPTHLIKTRGQQVTLRCSSQSGHNTVSWYQQALGQGPQFIFQYYREEENGRGNFPPRFSGLQFPNYSSELNVNALELDDSALYLCASSPDRSNQPQHFGDGTRLSIL.

This clone has a handful of counts. The rearrangement uses TRBV4-1 and TRBJ2-2; perhaps TRBD2 as D (6 bases). The CDR3 loop spans 14 amino acids. V lost 0 bases to trimming and J lost 13 bases, with 15 bases between them. In germline, CDR1 is MGHRA, CDR2 YSYEKL. CDR3 sequence reads: CASSQDQAGDGLFF. The CDR3 DNA sequence: TGCGCCAGCAGCCAAGATCAAGCGGGCGACGGGCTGTTTTTT.

This clone was seen once. The genes are TRBV2 and TRBJ1-1, with a possible D match to TRBD1 (5 bases). The V and J ends lost 2 bases and 3 bases respectively, with 10 bases between them. The germline V gene encodes CDR1 SNHLY and CDR2 FYNNEI. The CDR3 is 14 amino acids. In nucleotides, the CDR3 is TGTGCCAGCAGTGAAATGGGGCCTGACACTGAAGCTTTCTTT. It specifies CASSEMGPDTEAFF.

The V gene is TRBV11-3, the J gene TRBJ1-6; D is possibly TRBD1 (5 bases). Trimming removed 4 bases from V and 5 bases from J, with 9 bases in between. The CDR3 is 14 amino acids. Germline V gene sequence: CDR1 SGHNT, CDR2 YENEEA. The CDR3: CASSSGLDNSPLHF. The CDR3 DNA is TGTGCCAGCAGCTCGGGACTCGATAATTCACCCCTCCACTTT. The full variable domain, completed using reference TRBV11-3 and TRBJ1-6, is EAGVVQSPRYKIIEKKQPVAFWCNPISGHNTLYWYLQNLGQGPELLIRYENEEAVDDSQLPKDRFSAERLKGVDSTLKIQPAELGDSAVYLCASSSGLDNSPLHFGNGTRLTVT.

The chain employs TRBV6-5 and TRBJ2-7; D might be TRBD1 (5 bases). V shed 5 bases and J shed 3 bases, with 14 bases lying between them. The CDR3 totals 14 residues. Germline CDR1 reads MNHEY; CDR2 reads SVGAGI. The CDR3 region is CASSNAGYGYEQYF. In DNA, the CDR3 is TGTGCCAGCAGTAACGCAGGGTACGGCTACGAGCAGTACTTC.

Here the CDR3 DNA reads TGTGCCACCCGGGACTCGGGAATTTCACCCCTCCACTTT. This codes for CATRDSGISPLHF. The chain has TRBV10-3 and TRBJ1-6, with a weak D call TRBD1 (5 bases). The germline gives CDR1 ENHRY, CDR2 SYGVKD. This CDR3 is built from 13 residues. Deletions cut 10 bases from V and 9 bases from J, with 16 bases between.

The chain recombines TRBV5-4 with TRBJ2-7, with a weak D call TRBD1 (8 bases). The CDR3 extends over 14 amino acids. The ends were cut back, 2 bases at V and 5 bases at J, with 14 bases in the middle. CDR1 is SGHNT, CDR2 YYREEE, per germline (reference sequence). The CDR3 region is CASSLQGGGHEQYF. The CDR3 coding sequence is TGTGCCAGCAGCTTACAGGGGGGGGGACACGAGCAGTACTTC.

The rearrangement uses TRBV2 and TRBJ2-7; tentative D call: TRBD2 (5 bases). V lost 6 bases and J lost 2, with 14 bases in between. CDR1 SNHLY and CDR2 FYNNEI come from the germline V gene. The CDR3 sequence is 14 residues long. The CDR3 DNA follows: TGTGCCAGCAGGACGGGGAATCCTACCTACGAGCAGTACTTC. Protein product: CASRTGNPTYEQYF.

The V gene is TRBV4-1, the J gene TRBJ1-5; 7 bases are a match to TRBD1. CDR3 size: 15 residues. Germline CDR1 is MGHRA and CDR2 is YSYEKL. J lost 6 bases, V lost 1 base, and 6 bases had no gene match. CDR3 loop: CASSQGQGGGQPQHF. CDR3 sequence (DNA): TGCGCCAGCAGCCAAGGACAGGGAGGCGGTCAGCCCCAGCATTTT.

This sequence joins TRBV7-9 and TRBJ2-1; 7 bases match TRBD1. V gave up 1 base and J gave up 6 bases; unmatched junction bases: 9. There are 16 residues in the CDR3. CDR1 and CDR2 (germline): SEHNR, FQNEAQ (reference sequence). CDR3 sequence (DNA): TGTGCCAGCAGCTTAGGAGGGGGCGCGGCGGTCAATGAGCAGTTCTTC. Translated, it gives CASSLGGGAAVNEQFF.

The CDR3 loop is CASSLLRGAGGYTF. The CDR3, as DNA: TGTGCCAGCAGTTTATTGAGGGGAGCGGGTGGCTACACCTTC. The V and J genes are TRBV28 and TRBJ1-2; D might be TRBD1 (5 bases). Germline V gene sequence: CDR1 MDHEN, CDR2 SYDVKM. Trimming left V 1 base short and J 7 bases short, with 13 bases between. CDR3 length: 14 amino acids.

The chain employs TRBV6-5 and TRBJ1-2, with D uncertain. Germline CDR1 reads MNHEY; CDR2 reads SVGAGI. Trimming removed 5 bases from V and 4 bases from J, with 14 bases in between. The CDR3 totals 14 residues. CDR3 in DNA: TGTGCCAGCAGTAAAGGCCGGGGAGTCTATGGCTACACCTTC. This sequence encodes CASSKGRGVYGYTF.

This sequence joins TRBV9 and TRBJ2-2; 9 bases line up with TRBD2. Germline CDR1 SGDLS, CDR2 YYNGEE. CDR3 size: 16 residues. V was pared by 4 bases and J by 4 bases, with 8 bases of the junction left unmatched. CDR3 in amino acids: CASSPSSGATTGELFF. The CDR3 DNA sequence: TGTGCCAGCAGCCCATCTAGCGGGGCAACCACCGGGGAGCTGTTTTTT. Full variable domain (rest looked up from reference TRBV9 and TRBJ2-2): DSGVTQTPKHLITATGQRVTLRCSPRSGDLSVYWYQQSLDQGLQFLIQYYNGEERAKGNILERFSAQQFPDLHSELNLSSLELGDSALYFCASSPSSGATTGELFFGEGSRLTVL.

This sequence joins TRBV7-9 and TRBJ2-1, with 10 bases aligning to TRBD2. The CDR3 totals 14 residues. CDR1 is SEHNR, CDR2 FQNEAQ, per germline (reference sequence). J lost 8 bases, V lost 3 bases, and 4 bases had no gene match. The CDR3 loop reads CASSFSGGAHEQFF. The CDR3 DNA reads TGTGCCAGCAGCTTCAGCGGGGGGGCTCATGAGCAGTTCTTC.

The gene calls are TRBV5-5 and TRBJ2-2; TRBD2 matches at 9 bases. V was pared by 6 bases and J by 3 bases, with 6 bases of the junction left unmatched. CDR3 size: 15 residues. The V gene's germline CDR1 is SGHKS and CDR2 YYEKEE (reference sequence). The CDR3 loop is CASTNSGSHTGELFF. The CDR3 coding sequence is TGTGCCAGCACCAATAGCGGGAGTCACACCGGGGAGCTGTTTTTT.